This T cell receptor beta chain emerged from a study of breast tumors, draining lymph nodes, adjacent tissues. In regard to this clonotype: Its matching antigen is unknown.

Study-wide findings and caveats: Luminal-like breast cancer showed significantly higher tumor–nontumor repertoire similarity than basal-like. That most tumor T cells come from lymph nodes remained unproven. Findings are consistent with lymph node origin and intratumoral expansion of most tumor T cells.

Axillary draining lymph nodes of breast cancer patients supplied the node samples. The CDR3 loop spans 16 amino acids. The germline V gene has CDR1 SGHRS and CDR2 YFSETQ. Trimming pared 0 bases from V and 8 bases from J, leaving 17 bases between. Using its own MiXCR run on the multiplex PCR reads, TCRdb lists one record per CDR3 protein. The table records about 230,000 distinct CDR3 sequences, roughly 30% of them present only once. This sequence was found in a female donor with breast cancer. Some clones in this sample may be carry-over from other donors' samples. The genes are TRBV5-1 and TRBJ1-4; D call uncertain. Input material: axillary lymph node tissue. The CDR3 loop reads CASSLGATWRVEKLFF. Here the CDR3 DNA reads TGCGCCAGCAGCTTGGGGGCCACATGGCGGGTGGAAAAACTGTTTTTT.